This TCR beta chain was identified during a study of shared clonotypes between healthy human individuals. CDR3 size: 13 residues. The V end lost 7 bases, the J end lost 4 bases, and 14 bases lay between the germline ends. Germline CDR1 is MDHEN and CDR2 is SYDVKM. The protocol was immunoSEQ multiplex PCR, while the TCRdb copy is restricted to in-frame clones and leaves out a portion. Here the sample spans some 1 million clones, more than 65% being singletons. Sequences were obtained from memory CD4+ T cells sorted from blood. The subset: CD45RA-negative fraction. The TCR sequence derives from a young man in good health. This chain connects TRBV28 to TRBJ2-7; no firm D call. The CDR3 reads CASTTSRKYEQYF. CDR3 bases: TGTGCCAGCACCACCTCCCGGAAGTACGAGCAGTACTTC.